This TCR beta chain was found in a study of T-cell memory formation after mild COVID-19. Turning to the study itself: TCR clusters showed largely donor specificity.

From germline, CDR1 is MNHNY and CDR2 SVGAGI (reference sequence). Trimming stripped 3 bases from V and 6 bases from J, with 21 bases between. CDR3 length equals 16 residues. Findings and caveats of the study: Clones which contracted sat mainly in CM and EM if CD4+, and in EMRA if CD8+. While clones contracting from day 15 to 85 were balanced between CD4 and CD8, later expanders leaned CD4+.

In its sample, this clonotype was seen a few times. Its cognate antigen is unknown. It was 5'RACE with constant-segment primers that produced the TCR alpha and TCR beta cDNA libraries, which carried sample barcodes and UMIs. Each CDR3 protein gets one entry after TCRdb re-called the 5' RACE reads with MiXCR. The sample includes roughly 86,000 distinct CDR3 sequences, approximately 15% of them seen just once. J is TRBJ2-7 and V is TRBV6-6, with D possibly TRBD1 on 6 matching bases. The receptor was derived from a man younger than 30 who had mild COVID-19 (a few samples of this study predate the infection). Cell type and time point are not known. Sequencing was performed on PBMCs or a T cell subset sorted from them (not recorded which). CDR3 sequence: CASSYLAVSARGEQYF. Written as DNA, the CDR3 is TGTGCCAGCAGTTATTTGGCAGTCAGCGCCAGGGGCGAGCAGTACTTC.